The 27 T cell receptor beta chains in this list originate from one sample, sequenced in a study of shared clonotypes between healthy human individuals. Repertoires were generated with immunoSEQ multiplex PCR, while TCRdb's copy carries only in-frame clones and drops some. The profile shows approximately 2.5 million clones, more than 90% of them singletons. The sample was naive CD4+ T cells sorted from blood. The subset denotes: CD45RA+ positively selected. These receptors came from a man younger than 30 in good health.

CDR3 nucleotide sequence: TGCGCCAGCAGCTTGGAGCCACCAACAGGGAATGAGCAGTTCTTC. Protein product: CASSLEPPTGNEQFF. This chain joins TRBV5-1 and TRBJ2-1; D may be TRBD1 (6 bases). Per the germline V gene, CDR1 is SGHRS and CDR2 is YFSETQ. Trimming took off 0 bases at V and 7 bases at J, with 14 bases between the two ends. The CDR3 is made up of 15 amino acids.

The V gene is TRBV2, the J gene TRBJ1-2; possibly TRBD1 for D (5 bases). Deletions cut 4 bases from V and 6 bases from J, with 18 bases between. Germline-derived CDR1 and CDR2 are SNHLY and FYNNEI. There are 15 residues in the CDR3. The CDR3 DNA reads as TGTGCCAGCAGTGCCGACGGTGGCAGGGTGAATGGCTACACCTTC. This gives the protein CASSADGGRVNGYTF.

In the case of this clone: The sample holds other DNA sequences that translate to the same CDR3. The chain couples TRBV7-9 to TRBJ1-2; perhaps TRBD1 as D (5 bases). Germline lookup yields CDR1 SEHNR and CDR2 FQNEAQ (reference sequence). V was cut by 5 bases and J by 1 base, with 11 bases left in between. The CDR3 has 14 residues. The CDR3 sequence: CASSRTGGNYGYTF. CDR3 nucleotide sequence: TGTGCCAGCAGCCGGACGGGGGGTAACTATGGCTACACCTTC.

This clone appeared once. The rearrangement joins TRBV5-6 to TRBJ2-5, with a weak D call TRBD2 (5 bases). The CDR3 spans 12 residues. Germline V gene sequence: CDR1 SGHDT, CDR2 YYEEEE. Between the trimmed V and J ends, which lost 10 bases and 2 bases, there was a span of 12 bases. Here the CDR3 reads CAGQRGQETQYF. The CDR3 region has the DNA TGTGCCGGGCAGAGAGGGCAAGAGACCCAGTACTTC.

Concerning this clone: This sample includes further DNA sequences coding for the same CDR3. The chain links TRBV5-1 to TRBJ2-3; TRBD1 matches at 7 bases. Germline V gives CDR1 SGHRS, CDR2 YFSETQ. V lost 4 bases to trimming and J lost 2 bases; unmatched junction nucleotides: 4. This CDR3 contains 14 residues. The DNA for the CDR3 is TGCGCCAGCAGCGTAACAGGGGACACAGATACGCAGTATTTT. This translates into CASSVTGDTDTQYF.

V and J are TRBV30 and TRBJ2-1; D gene unclear. Germline V CDR1 and CDR2: GTSNPN, SVGIG (reference sequence). V was cut by 5 bases and J by 10 bases, with 12 bases left in between. The CDR3 contains 11 residues. The DNA of the CDR3 is TGTGCCTGGGAGATAAGGAAGGAGCAGTTCTTC. This gives the protein CAWEIRKEQFF. The full variable domain, with the rest looked up from reference TRBV30 and TRBJ2-1, is SQTIHQWPATLVQPVGSPLSLECTVEGTSNPNLYWYRQAAGRGLQLLFYSVGIGQISSEVPQNLSASRPQDRQFILSSKKLLLSDSGFYLCAWEIRKEQFFGPGTRLTVL.

The V and J genes are TRBV2 and TRBJ2-2, with 7 bases fitting TRBD2. CDR3 length equals 15 residues. Germline V CDR1 and CDR2: SNHLY, FYNNEI. CDR3 amino acids: CAIAGGTKNTGELFF. CDR3 in DNA: TGTGCAATCGCGGGCGGGACTAAGAACACCGGGGAGCTGTTTTTT.

V is TRBV6-1 and J is TRBJ2-3; 7 bases agree with TRBD2. The trim removed 7 bases at V and 3 bases at J, leaving 10 bases unmatched. The CDR3 has 15 amino acids. CDR1 MNHNS and CDR2 SASEGT come from the germline V gene. This CDR3 is CASTKAFGGTDTQYF. As DNA, the CDR3 is TGTGCCAGCACTAAAGCTTTCGGGGGGACAGATACGCAGTATTTT.

The V and J genes are TRBV4-1 and TRBJ2-5, with a possible D match to TRBD2 (6 bases). This CDR3 has 16 amino acids. With 1 base removed from V and 5 bases from J, the gap between germline ends came to 17 bases. CDR1 and CDR2 from the germline V gene are MGHRA and YSYEKL. The CDR3 sequence: CASSQAGTLRTETQYF. CDR3 coding DNA: TGCGCCAGCAGCCAAGCCGGGACTCTCCGAACTGAGACCCAGTACTTC.

The genes are TRBV27 and TRBJ2-2, with D possibly TRBD2 on 5 matching bases. This CDR3 spans 13 amino acids. Trimming pared 11 bases from V and 3 bases from J, leaving 13 bases between. Germline V lookup: CDR1 MNHEY, CDR2 SMNVEV (reference sequence). CDR3 sequence reads: CAPLERDTGELFF. The DNA for the CDR3 is TGTGCCCCCTTGGAGAGGGACACCGGGGAGCTGTTTTTT.

V gene TRBV11-2 combines with J gene TRBJ2-7; 9 bases fit TRBD1. V was pared by 10 bases and J by 3 bases, with 13 bases of the junction left unmatched. CDR3 size: 15 residues. CDR1 is SGHAT and CDR2 is FQNNGV in the germline V gene. CDR3 protein: CATKFTGTGLYEQYF. The CDR3 nucleotides read TGTGCCACTAAGTTTACCGGGACAGGGCTCTACGAGCAGTACTTC. The variable domain in full, completed from reference TRBV11-2 and TRBJ2-7, reads EAGVAQSPRYKIIEKRQSVAFWCNPISGHATLYWYQQILGQGPKLLIQFQNNGVVDDSQLPKDRFSAERLKGVDSTLKIQPAKLEDSAVYLCATKFTGTGLYEQYFGPGTRLTVT.

Only one count was recorded for this clone. The rearrangement links TRBV4-1 to TRBJ2-5; weak D call: TRBD1 (6 bases). Trimming removed 1 base from V and 3 bases from J, with 9 bases in between. The length of the CDR3 is 14 residues. Germline loops: CDR1 MGHRA, CDR2 YSYEKL. The CDR3 here is CASSQVDSKETQYF. CDR3 DNA sequence: TGCGCCAGCAGCCAAGTGGACAGCAAAGAGACCCAGTACTTC.

This clone was seen only once. J is TRBJ2-3 and V is TRBV29-1; no clear D gene. CDR1 SQVTM and CDR2 ANQGSEA come from the germline V gene. This CDR3 region has 13 residues. The ends were cut back, 1 base at V and 4 bases at J, with 9 bases in the middle. CDR3 protein: CSVEGLLPDTQYF. The DNA of the CDR3 is TGCAGCGTTGAAGGGCTTCTCCCAGATACGCAGTATTTT.

The genes are TRBV5-1 and TRBJ2-3; 7 nucleotides match TRBD2. The V gene's germline CDR1 is SGHRS and CDR2 YFSETQ. The CDR3 sequence is 14 residues long. V lost 5 bases and J lost 2; bases outside the gene matches: 5. CDR3 protein: CASREAGYTDTQYF. CDR3 nucleotides: TGCGCCAGCAGAGAAGCGGGATACACAGATACGCAGTATTTT. The whole variable domain, remainder taken from reference TRBV5-1 and TRBJ2-3, is KAGVTQTPRYLIKTRGQQVTLSCSPISGHRSVSWYQQTPGQGLQFLFEYFSETQRNKGNFPGRFSGRQFSNSRSEMNVSTLELGDSALYLCASREAGYTDTQYFGPGTRLTVL.

The rearrangement links TRBV19 to TRBJ1-5, with TRBD1 matching 7 bases. This CDR3 spans 15 amino acids. The junction had 4 bases not matched to a gene; V was cut back by 4 bases and J by 1 base. Germline V gives CDR1 LNHDA, CDR2 SQIVND (reference sequence). The CDR3 DNA reads TGTGCCAGTAGTAAGGACAGGCAGAGCAATCAGCCCCAGCATTTT. Protein product: CASSKDRQSNQPQHF.

The V call is TRBV6-5, the J call TRBJ2-3, with D perhaps assigned TRBD1 or TRBD2 (5 bases each). V lost 0 bases and J 1 base, leaving 11 bases between the germline ends. CDR3 size: 16 residues. Germline V gene lookup returns CDR1 MNHEY and CDR2 SVGAGI. The DNA for the CDR3 is TGTGCCAGCAGTTACTCGGGGACGCCCGGCACAGATACGCAGTATTTT. It is translated as CASSYSGTPGTDTQYF.

Of note for this clone: The same CDR3 arises from other DNA sequences in this sample as well. V gene TRBV19 combines with J gene TRBJ2-2; unclear D gene. The CDR3 totals 11 residues. Trimming stripped 3 bases from V and 7 bases from J, with 3 bases between. Germline lookup yields CDR1 LNHDA and CDR2 SQIVND (reference sequence). The CDR3 DNA is TGTGCCAGTAGTATTTACGGGGAGCTGTTTTTT. It yields the protein CASSIYGELFF. The complete variable domain, with remaining parts taken from reference TRBV19 and TRBJ2-2, reads DGGITQSPKYLFRKEGQNVTLSCEQNLNHDAMYWYRQDPGQGLRLIYYSQIVNDFQKGDIAEGYSVSREKKESFPLTVTSAQKNPTAFYLCASSIYGELFFGEGSRLTVL.

This clone was detected only once. The chain employs TRBV25-1 and TRBJ1-6, with 7 bases matching TRBD1. V trimming: 5 bases; J trimming: 2 bases; junction bases outside the gene matches: 3. The CDR3 runs to 15 residues. Germline V gives CDR1 MGHDK, CDR2 SYGVNS. CDR3 DNA: TGTGCCAGCAGTAATACAGGGGCCTATAATTCACCCCTCCACTTT. Amino acid sequence: CASSNTGAYNSPLHF.

The chain uses TRBV10-3 and TRBJ1-2; no clear D. V lost 3 bases and J 3 bases, leaving 8 bases between the germline ends. CDR3 length: 13 residues. Germline values: CDR1 ENHRY, CDR2 SYGVKD. CDR3 sequence: CAISDTAYYGYTF. As DNA, the CDR3 is TGTGCCATCAGTGATACAGCCTACTATGGCTACACCTTC.

This clone was observed once. The same CDR3 arises from other DNA sequences in this sample as well. The rearrangement uses TRBV5-1 and TRBJ2-7; D may match TRBD1 or TRBD2 (5 bases each). The CDR3 runs to 14 residues. V lost 2 bases and J 2 bases, leaving 11 bases between the germline ends. CDR1 is SGHRS, CDR2 YFSETQ, per germline. The CDR3 loop is CASSFGTDTYEQYF. CDR3 bases: TGCGCCAGCAGCTTTGGGACGGATACCTACGAGCAGTACTTC.

This chain links TRBV5-4 with TRBJ2-2, with D perhaps matching TRBD1 (6 bases). The germline V gene has CDR1 SGHNT and CDR2 YYREEE (reference sequence). The ends were cut back, 0 bases at V and 0 bases at J, with 9 bases in the middle. The CDR3 is made up of 16 amino acids. This CDR3 is CASSLAGATNTGELFF. The CDR3 DNA sequence: TGTGCCAGCAGCTTGGCAGGGGCGACGAACACCGGGGAGCTGTTTTTT.

This clone occurred once. The chain carries TRBV4-1 and TRBJ2-3; 10 nucleotides match TRBD2. This CDR3 spans 16 amino acids. From germline, CDR1 is MGHRA and CDR2 YSYEKL. Losses at the gene ends were 2 bases for V and 8 bases for J; bases not matched to a gene: 10. DNA of the CDR3: TGCGCCAGCAGCCAAACGACTAGCGGGTCGTATGCTACGCAGTATTTT. This gives the protein CASSQTTSGSYATQYF.

The V and J genes are TRBV7-9 and TRBJ1-1; no reliable D call. V was clipped by 1 base and J by 5 bases, with 11 bases between them. The CDR3 sequence is 14 residues long. CDR1 and CDR2 (germline): SEHNR, FQNEAQ (reference sequence). CDR3 region: CASSLGAERTEAFF. The CDR3 DNA sequence: TGTGCCAGCAGCTTAGGAGCAGAGCGGACTGAAGCTTTCTTT.

The CDR3 nucleotides read TGTGCCACCAGCAGAGATATGGACCGACGCTCTCACGAGCAGTACTTC. Its protein is CATSRDMDRRSHEQYF. This sequence joins TRBV15 and TRBJ2-7; D not resolved. Looked up from germline, CDR1 is LNHNV and CDR2 is YYDKDF (reference sequence). V was cut by 0 bases and J by 5 bases, with 17 bases left in between. The CDR3 is 16 amino acids. The full variable domain, in which reference TRBV15 and TRBJ2-7 provide the parts outside the CDR3, is DAMVIQNPRYQVTQFGKPVTLSCSQTLNHNVMYWYQQKSSQAPKLLFHYYDKDFNNEADTPDNFQSRRPNTSFCFLDIRSPGLGDTAMYLCATSRDMDRRSHEQYFGPGTRLTVT.

The rearrangement links TRBV5-1 to TRBJ1-5; TRBD1 aligns across 7 bases. Losses at the gene ends were 4 bases for V and 4 bases for J; bases not matched to a gene: 8. Germline V CDR1 and CDR2: SGHRS, YFSETQ. The CDR3 runs 15 residues. CDR3 amino acids: CASSETGTENQPQHF. The CDR3 DNA reads as TGCGCCAGCAGCGAAACCGGGACAGAAAATCAGCCCCAGCATTTT.

This chain connects TRBV2 to TRBJ1-1; D perhaps matches TRBD1 (6 bases). V was clipped by 10 bases and J by 1 base, with 13 bases between them. This CDR3 has 13 amino acids. CDR1 is SNHLY, CDR2 FYNNEI, per germline. This CDR3 is CAKTGLSNTEAFF. The CDR3 region has the DNA TGTGCCAAAACAGGGCTATCGAACACTGAAGCTTTCTTT.

The rearrangement uses TRBV5-1 and TRBJ2-2, with D hard to call. Deletions cut 4 bases from V and 5 bases from J, with 12 bases between. CDR3 length equals 14 residues. Germline-derived CDR1 and CDR2 are SGHRS and YFSETQ. As DNA, the CDR3 is TGCGCCAGCAGCCCGGGTATGGGTACCGGGGAGCTGTTTTTT. Its translation is CASSPGMGTGELFF.